A selection of T cell receptor beta chains follows, all from one sample in a study of blood T cell repertoires in COVID-19. Libraries were prepared by immunoSEQ multiplex PCR; TCRdb keeps only in-frame clonotypes and omits some of them. The table has about 76,000 clones, approximately 88% seen once. Material for sequencing was peripheral blood. The receptors were gathered from a man in his fifties or sixties with active COVID-19. The CDR3 runs from the conserved cysteine through the conserved F or W. The D gene is left open where the match is weak.

v_gene	d_gene	j_gene	CDR3nt	CDR3aa
TRBV7-9	TRBD1	TRBJ2-7	TGTGCCAGCAGCTTGTTCGGGACAGGGGGTAACGAGCAGTACTTC	CASSLFGTGGNEQYF
TRBV5-1	NA	TRBJ1-5	TGCGCCAGCAGCTTGGCGGGTCGGAATCAGCCCCAGCATTTT	CASSLAGRNQPQHF
TRBV7-2	NA	TRBJ2-3	TGTGCCAGCAGCTTAGATGGCAGGGGAAGCACAGATACGCAGTATTTT	CASSLDGRGSTDTQYF
TRBV6-5	NA	TRBJ2-1	TGTGCCAGCAGTTCCCAGCGGGTATCCTACAATGAGCAGTTCTTC	CASSSQRVSYNEQFF
TRBV27	TRBD2	TRBJ2-7	TGTGCCAGCAGTTTATGGGCGGGGGGCTTCGACGAGCAGTACTTC	CASSLWAGGFDEQYF
TRBV10-3	NA	TRBJ2-7	TGTGCCTTTGTAGCATGGGACTTCCTCTGTTACTACGAGCAGTACTTC	CAFVAWDFLCYYEQYF
TRBV7-2	NA	TRBJ2-5	TGTGCCAGCAGACCCGGCGGGATACAAGAGACCCAGTACTTC	CASRPGGIQETQYF
TRBV30	NA	TRBJ2-7	TGTGCCTGGAGCGGGGGGCGCGGAGTTAATCGCTACGAGCAGTACTTC	CAWSGGRGVNRYEQYF
TRBV18	NA	TRBJ1-4	TGTGCCAGCTCACCCAAGGACGGGCGGGTGAATGAAAAACTGTTTTTT	CASSPKDGRVNEKLFF
TRBV6-1	NA	TRBJ1-2	TGTGCCAGCAGTGTCTCCGGACAGACTGGATCCTATGGCTACACCTTC	CASSVSGQTGSYGYTF